This note documents a single T cell receptor beta chain sequence. Its antigen remains undetermined. It has no much larger one-base neighbor in the sample; base qualities were not kept. This sample is drawn from a study of T cell responses to AZD1222 COVID-19 vaccine (dated by TCRdb to about 2021). Some background on the complete study: AZD1222 recipients whose second dose came at about 4 weeks and those whose second dose came at about 12 weeks were combined into one group, since spike-specific TCR depth and breadth did not differ between the two schedules. TCR sequencing covered 233 trial participants: about 210 given two doses of AZD1222 and 26 given two doses of MenACWY control vaccine. Trial participants were enrolled by age into 18-55, 56-69 and 70-plus year subgroups, with around 140, 26 and 57 TCR-sequenced participants respectively.

The time point tag for this specimen amounts to: baseline before first vaccination. The vaccinee samples were drawn from two UK trials, COV001 and COV002, one of which was a single-blind randomized controlled phase 2/3 trial testing AZD1222 (ChAdOx1 nCoV-19) in healthy adults. For TCRbeta chain sequencing, PBMC samples from trial participants were taken at day 0 and at day 28 after the second dose. Paper-wide results and their limitations: Participants were mostly white British and included more females than males, and it was suggested by the authors that clonal diversity may have been underestimated. After two AZD1222 doses, spike-specific TCR breadth and depth were significantly higher than at day 0 and than in MenACWY recipients. Reportedly, almost half of the unique spike-specific TCRs recognized epitopes lying outside the regions that are mutated in the B.1.351 and B.1.1.7 variants. Vaccine-associated CD4 TCRs spanned the whole spike protein, with dominant responses in regions 160-218 and 743-854. In the small 56-69-year group, the increase in depth fell short of significance, most likely because of low power. Because no samples from the day 14 peak response were available, repertoires could be characterized only after the peak T cell response. Only a handful of AZD1222 recipients were SARS-CoV-2 seropositive at baseline, limiting conclusions about previously exposed vaccinees.

The CDR3 regions of human TCRbeta chains were analyzed by immunosequencing. As for the authors' bioinformatics: Repertoire TCRs were matched against a reference library of SARS-CoV-2-specific TCRs generated with the MIRA antigen-specificity platform. Breadth meant the fraction of unique TCRs that were SARS-CoV-2-associated, whereas depth meant the fraction of total T cells that were SARS-CoV-2-associated. Using the MIRA data, every spike-specific TCR was mapped to the spike region that the TCR reacted to and assigned to either a CD4 or a CD8 class. Log10-transformed breadth and depth values were compared by one-way ANOVA with Sidak's multiple comparisons tests. The table was pulled from immuneACCESS by TCRdb, which kept in-frame rearrangements only. Such tables lose some clones; where checked, under half of the loss comes from unresolved V genes, and the rest has no known cause. The DNA was the basis for D and trimming; V, J and clone size are from that table. Here the sample has about 79,000 clones; more than 70% occur a single time. Of the sample, about 20% is held by the ten largest clones.

Including the terminal cysteine and phenylalanine, the CDR3 comprises 15 residues. Only the CDR3 portion is preserved as DNA: 45 bases, with reading frame beginning at the first base. The germline V gene (reference sequence) yields SGHNT for CDR1 and YYREEE for CDR2. V is trimmed back by 4 bases and J by 9 bases, and the junction contains 8 bases that no gene match accounts for. Sequenced material: peripheral blood, taken on day 0 of AZD1222 vaccination. This TCR was sampled from an adult in good health. The rearrangement combines TRBV5-4 with TRBJ1-6; TRBD1 matches 9 bases in the middle. The nucleotides read TGTGCCAGCAGCCCCGGACAGGGGCGAGGTTCACCCCTCCACTTT. Translated, this is CASSPGQGRGSPLHF. With the portions outside the CDR3 filled from the reference TRBV5-4 and TRBJ1-6 genes, the complete variable region becomes ETGVTQSPTHLIKTRGQQVTLRCSSQSGHNTVSWYQQALGQGPQFIFQYYREEENGRGNFPPRFSGLQFPNYSSELNVNALELDDSALYLCASSPGQGRGSPLHFGNGTRLTVT.